The 20 T cell receptor beta chains below all came from one sample that was sequenced in a study of blood T cell repertoires in COVID-19. Sequencing used immunoSEQ multiplex PCR; TCRdb keeps in-frame clones, though not all of them. The data hold tens of thousands of clones, with 92% observed a single time. The source material was peripheral blood. These receptors were taken from a human donor in a cohort sampled during active COVID-19.

J is TRBJ2-4 and V is TRBV6-5; TRBD2 might be the D (6 bases). Germline CDR1 reads MNHEY; CDR2 reads SVGAGI. This CDR3 has 14 amino acids. V gave up 5 bases and J gave up 7 bases, with 15 bases separating them. This CDR3 is CASSTRLVGNIQYF. The CDR3 DNA follows: TGTGCCAGCAGTACCCGACTAGTTGGGAACATTCAGTACTTC.

In this sample, this clone turned up once. The chain links TRBV12-3 or TRBV12-4 to TRBJ2-2, with a possible D match to TRBD2 (5 bases). Trimming stripped 1 base from V and 6 bases from J, with 6 bases between. This CDR3 spans 13 amino acids. Written as DNA, the CDR3 is TGTGCCAGCAGTTTAGGCGGGTCCGGGGAGCTGTTTTTT. It yields the protein CASSLGGSGELFF.

J is TRBJ2-7 and V is TRBV3-1 (or the pseudogene TRBV3-2); the D is unclear. Germline V gene lookup returns CDR1 LGHDT and CDR2 YNNKEL (reference sequence). V lost 4 bases and J 0 bases, leaving 7 bases between the germline ends. The CDR3 has 13 amino acids. The CDR3 sequence: CASSPYSSYEQYF. The DNA for the CDR3 is TGTGCCAGCAGCCCTTATAGCTCCTACGAGCAGTACTTC.

The CDR3 DNA is TGTGCCAGCAGCCACATATTAGATACGCAGTATTTT. This codes for CASSHILDTQYF. The chain employs TRBV7-9 and TRBJ2-3; D not certain. The V gene's germline CDR1 is SEHNR and CDR2 FQNEAQ (reference sequence). The CDR3 is made up of 12 amino acids. Deletions cut 5 bases from V and 5 bases from J, with 8 bases between.

The gene calls are TRBV5-4 and TRBJ1-2; the D gene is possibly TRBD1 (5 bases). Germline V gene data show CDR1 as SGHNT and CDR2 as YYREEE (reference sequence). V was clipped by 4 bases and J by 7 bases, with 14 bases between them. This CDR3 region has 13 residues. The CDR3 DNA sequence: TGTGCCAGCAGCCCCAGGGTTTTCGGTGGCTACACCTTC. Its translation: CASSPRVFGGYTF.

V gene TRBV7-8 combines with J gene TRBJ1-5; TRBD1 matches at 7 bases. The CDR3 is 14 residues long. Germline CDR1 reads SGHVS; CDR2 reads FQNEAQ. The V segment lost 7 bases and the J segment 3 bases; nucleotides outside the gene matches: 6. CDR3 nucleotides: TGTGCCAGCACCCCGGGACAGAACAATCAGCCCCAGCATTTT. This sequence encodes CASTPGQNNQPQHF.

The chain is built from TRBV28 and TRBJ1-5; a possible D gene is TRBD1 (6 bases). V was shortened by 5 bases and J by 4 bases, with 12 bases between the two germline ends. CDR1 MDHEN and CDR2 SYDVKM come from the germline V gene. The CDR3 runs to 14 residues. The CDR3 sequence: CASSTGTLNQPQHF. As DNA, the CDR3 is TGTGCCAGCAGTACCGGGACACTTAATCAGCCCCAGCATTTT.

The CDR3 loop reads CASSFQTGGYNEQFF. CDR3 DNA: TGTGCCAGCAGCTTCCAGACAGGGGGGTACAATGAGCAGTTCTTC. The chain joins TRBV11-2 to TRBJ2-1, with TRBD1 matching 9 bases. CDR3 length: 15 residues. CDR1 SGHAT and CDR2 FQNNGV come from the germline V gene. The V gene end was trimmed by 3 bases and the J gene end by 4 bases; junction bases not matched to a gene: 4. The complete variable domain, with remaining parts taken from reference TRBV11-2 and TRBJ2-1, reads EAGVAQSPRYKIIEKRQSVAFWCNPISGHATLYWYQQILGQGPKLLIQFQNNGVVDDSQLPKDRFSAERLKGVDSTLKIQPAKLEDSAVYLCASSFQTGGYNEQFFGPGTRLTVL.

This sequence joins TRBV10-3 and TRBJ1-2; D gene uncertain. CDR1 is ENHRY and CDR2 is SYGVKD in the germline V gene. The V end lost 3 bases, the J end lost 4 bases, and 6 bases lay between the germline ends. The CDR3 consists of 12 residues. The CDR3 here is CAISETAYGYTF. The CDR3, as DNA: TGTGCCATCAGTGAAACAGCCTATGGCTACACCTTC.

This chain joins TRBV4-3 and TRBJ1-1; tentatively, D is TRBD1 (6 bases). The CDR3 is 13 residues long. Trimming shortened V by 4 bases and J by 7 bases, and 13 bases separated the two germline ends. Germline V gene data show CDR1 as LGHNA and CDR2 as YSLEER. The chain's CDR3 is CASSRQRQVEAFF. CDR3 sequence (DNA): TGCGCCAGCAGCCGACAGAGACAGGTTGAAGCTTTCTTT.

V usage is TRBV25-1 and J usage is TRBJ1-4; 8 bases align to TRBD1. Losses at the gene ends were 6 bases for V and 6 bases for J; bases not matched to a gene: 6. Germline V gives CDR1 MGHDK, CDR2 SYGVNS. The CDR3 loop spans 14 amino acids. CDR3 in amino acids: CASRVRGPDEKLFF. In DNA, the CDR3 is TGTGCCAGCAGAGTCAGGGGGCCTGATGAAAAACTGTTTTTT. Drawing the rest from reference TRBV25-1 and TRBJ1-4, the complete variable domain is EADIYQTPRYLVIGTGKKITLECSQTMGHDKMYWYQQDPGMELHLIHYSYGVNSTEKGDLSSESTVSRIRTEHFPLTLESARPSHTSQYLCASRVRGPDEKLFFGSGTQLSVL.

The chain recombines TRBV5-4 with TRBJ2-7; TRBD2 agrees at 11 bases. J gave up 1 base and V 2 bases, and 5 bases lay outside the gene matches. Germline assignment: CDR1 SGHNT and CDR2 YYREEE (reference sequence). The CDR3 is made up of 16 amino acids. CDR3 DNA sequence: TGTGCCAGCAGCTTTACCGGGACTAGCGGATCCTACGAGCAGTACTTC. Its protein product is CASSFTGTSGSYEQYF.

This clone was recorded only once. V gene TRBV7-9 combines with J gene TRBJ2-3, with 9 bases matching TRBD2. Germline CDR1 is SEHNR and CDR2 is FQNEAQ (reference sequence). The ends lost 3 bases at V and 2 bases at J; junction bases unmatched: 15. CDR3 size: 19 residues. CDR3 sequence (DNA): TGTGCCAGCAGCTTCCCGCGGGATTCAAGCGGGGGGCACACAGATACGCAGTATTTT. Protein sequence: CASSFPRDSSGGHTDTQYF.

The V gene is TRBV10-3, the J gene TRBJ1-1; D is unclear. The germline V and J ends were trimmed by 2 bases and 2 bases, with 9 bases remaining between them. The CDR3 totals 14 residues. The germline gives CDR1 ENHRY, CDR2 SYGVKD. The chain's CDR3 is CAISEAKFNTEAFF. In DNA, the CDR3 is TGTGCCATCAGTGAGGCGAAATTCAACACTGAAGCTTTCTTT.

Here the CDR3 reads CASSPRGSSYEQYF. CDR3 sequence (DNA): TGTGCCAGCTCACCTCGGGGAAGCTCCTACGAGCAGTACTTC. The rearrangement uses TRBV18 and TRBJ2-7; the D gene is possibly TRBD2 (5 bases). The germline CDR1 and CDR2 sequences are KGHSH and LQKENI. This CDR3 comprises 14 residues. V was cut by 3 bases and J by 0 bases, with 9 bases left in between.

The J gene is TRBJ2-7, the V gene TRBV3-1 (or the pseudogene TRBV3-2); 8 nucleotides align to TRBD2. This CDR3 spans 14 amino acids. Trimming took 2 bases from V and 6 from J; bases not matched to a gene: 6. Per the germline V gene, CDR1 is LGHDT and CDR2 is YNNKEL (reference sequence). CDR3 loop: CASSQSSGGPEQYF. The CDR3 region has the DNA TGTGCCAGCAGCCAATCCAGCGGGGGACCCGAGCAGTACTTC.

The chain is built from TRBV9 and TRBJ2-2, with D hard to call. The V and J ends lost 1 base and 1 base respectively, with 8 bases between them. This CDR3 is 15 amino acids long. CDR1 is SGDLS, CDR2 YYNGEE, per germline. In nucleotides, the CDR3 is TGTGCCAGCAGCGTACGAACTTTGAACACCGGGGAGCTGTTTTTT. Translation: CASSVRTLNTGELFF.

V gene TRBV7-8 combines with J gene TRBJ2-1; D uncertain. The CDR3 spans 13 residues. The V gene lost 3 bases and the J gene lost 7 bases, with 10 bases spanning the gap. Germline assignment: CDR1 SGHVS and CDR2 FQNEAQ. The CDR3 DNA sequence: TGTGCCAGCAGCTTGGGTCAGAGGAATGAGCAGTTCTTC. This gives the protein CASSLGQRNEQFF.

The V and J genes are TRBV4-1 and TRBJ1-3; D may be TRBD1 (6 bases). V was clipped by 7 bases and J by 4 bases, with 20 bases between them. The CDR3 has 16 amino acids. The germline gives CDR1 MGHRA, CDR2 YSYEKL. The CDR3: CASNPGRGRTGNTIYF. DNA for the CDR3: TGCGCCAGCAACCCTGGGCGGGGGCGCACGGGAAACACCATATATTTT.

The V gene is TRBV4-3, the J gene TRBJ2-7; 9 nucleotides agree with TRBD2. The CDR3 extends over 16 amino acids. After removal of 1 base from V and 2 bases from J, the junction contained 6 bases not matched to a gene. The V gene's germline CDR1 is LGHNA and CDR2 YSLEER. The CDR3: CASSQAAGGRTYEQYF. CDR3 nucleotides: TGCGCCAGCAGCCAAGCCGCGGGAGGGCGTACCTACGAGCAGTACTTC.